This T cell receptor beta chain was found in a study of blood T cell repertoires in COVID-19. Looking at the study overall: The United States, Italy and Spain were the sources of the acute and convalescent COVID-19 samples.

Source study methods: It was from reference gene primer amplification that nucleated cell counts were estimated. Libraries were prepared by immunoSEQ multiplex PCR; TCRdb keeps only in-frame clonotypes and omits some of them. V and J calls and clone size follow that table, whereas D and trimming were derived from the DNA. This table has just over 250,000 clones, more than 85% appearing once. Seattle patients were enrolled during active infection and followed longitudinally. The CDR3 extends over 16 amino acids. V trimming: 2 bases; J trimming: 6 bases; junction bases outside the gene matches: 10. The V gene's germline CDR1 is SEHNR and CDR2 FQNEAQ (reference sequence). This clone was recorded only once.

Sequences were obtained from peripheral blood. J is TRBJ2-1 and V is TRBV7-9; TRBD2 aligns across 7 bases. This TCR came from a young adult with COVID-19, enrolled during active disease. Here the CDR3 DNA reads TGTGCCAGCAGCTTATTCGCAGTGTTAGCGGGCAATGAGCAGTTCTTC. Its protein is CASSLFAVLAGNEQFF.